The next 30 T cell receptor beta chains were all read from a single sample in a study of chemoradiotherapy in HPV16-positive cancers. TCRdb keeps only in-frame clones here, not all; method: immunoSEQ multiplex PCR. The profile shows roughly 19,000 clones, over 75% of them singletons. Sequenced material: blood, taken from a patient who underwent chemoradiotherapy. The origin of the receptors is a human donor with HPV-associated anogenital cancer.

The J gene is TRBJ2-1, the V gene TRBV18; D possibly uses TRBD1 or TRBD2 (6 bases each). Trimming removed 3 bases at V and 8 bases at J, with 20 bases between. Germline loops: CDR1 KGHSH, CDR2 LQKENI. This CDR3 comprises 16 residues. The DNA for the CDR3 is TGTGCCAGCTCACCTCTACCCGGGGGACAATCCCATGAGCAGTTCTTC. This gives the protein CASSPLPGGQSHEQFF.

The chain combines TRBV5-6 with TRBJ2-2, with TRBD1 matching over 8 bases. Germline values: CDR1 SGHDT, CDR2 YYEEEE. With V trimmed by 2 bases and J by 1 base, 7 bases remained unmatched. The CDR3 runs to 17 residues. CDR3 in DNA: TGTGCCAGCAGCTTTTGGAGGACAGGGTTGAACACCGGGGAGCTGTTTTTT. This encodes CASSFWRTGLNTGELFF.

J is TRBJ2-3 and V is TRBV29-1; TRBD1 might be the D (6 bases). The CDR3 is made up of 14 amino acids. The germline V gene has CDR1 SQVTM and CDR2 ANQGSEA. V dropped 7 bases and J dropped 0 bases, with 14 bases sitting between them. CDR3 loop: CSGLQGQSTDTQYF. CDR3 nucleotides: TGCAGCGGACTTCAGGGACAAAGCACAGATACGCAGTATTTT.

This clone was detected a few times. The V gene is TRBV7-9, the J gene TRBJ1-2; D gene unclear. Germline assignment: CDR1 SEHNR and CDR2 FQNEAQ (reference sequence). The V and J ends lost 5 bases and 7 bases respectively, with 14 bases between them. This CDR3 comprises 13 residues. The CDR3 nucleotides are TGTGCCAGCAGCCCCACGGTATCGAGTGGCTACACCTTC. Its translation is CASSPTVSSGYTF.

The V call is TRBV28, the J call TRBJ1-5; D might be TRBD1 (6 bases). Trimming shortened V by 2 bases and J by 3 bases, and 14 bases separated the two germline ends. The germline CDR1 and CDR2 sequences are MDHEN and SYDVKM. This CDR3 is built from 16 residues. DNA of the CDR3: TGTGCCAGCAGTTTACCCCTGACAGGCTTCAATCAGCCCCAGCATTTT. It specifies CASSLPLTGFNQPQHF. The entire variable domain, with the rest obtained from reference TRBV28 and TRBJ1-5, is as follows: DVKVTQSSRYLVKRTGEKVFLECVQDMDHENMFWYRQDPGLGLRLIYFSYDVKMKEKGDIPEGYSVSREKKERFSLILESASTNQTSMYLCASSLPLTGFNQPQHFGDGTRLSIL.

In DNA form, the CDR3 reads TGTGCCAGCAGCGGGCAGGCGGGGGGCTACACCTTC. This codes for CASSGQAGGYTF. The chain combines TRBV5-4 with TRBJ1-2; D unresolved. V was trimmed by 4 bases and J by 8 bases, leaving 12 bases between them. This CDR3 is 12 amino acids long. Per germline, CDR1 SGHNT and CDR2 YYREEE (reference sequence).

V usage is TRBV6-5 and J usage is TRBJ2-2; perhaps TRBD1 as D (6 bases). The CDR3 covers 16 residues. The germline gives CDR1 MNHEY, CDR2 SVGAGI. V was cut by 1 base and J by 3 bases, with 12 bases left in between. CDR3 DNA: TGTGCCAGCAGTTACTTGCAGGGGAGTTACACCGGGGAGCTGTTTTTT. It translates to CASSYLQGSYTGELFF.

This clone appeared a few times. V and J are TRBV19 and TRBJ1-1; no reliable D call. From germline, CDR1 is LNHDA and CDR2 SQIVND (reference sequence). This CDR3 is 14 amino acids long. V lost 6 bases and J lost 5, with 16 bases in between. In DNA, the CDR3 is TGTGCCAGTAGCCACCGGCCAACGGGGACTGAAGCTTTCTTT. It is translated as CASSHRPTGTEAFF.

The chain combines TRBV15 with TRBJ1-4; 7 bases map to TRBD1. The CDR3 spans 14 residues. The germline CDR1 and CDR2 sequences are LNHNV and YYDKDF (reference sequence). Unmatched junction bases numbered 2, after V lost 6 bases and J lost 1 base. CDR3 DNA: TGTGCCACCAGTAGGACAGGAACTAATGAAAAACTGTTTTTT. Amino acid sequence: CATSRTGTNEKLFF.

CDR3 sequence (DNA): TGTGCCAGCAGCCAAGCTAGCCCCAGTGGTGGCATTCAGTACTTC. Translating gives CASSQASPSGGIQYF. This chain joins TRBV14 and TRBJ2-4; a weak D match, TRBD2 (5 bases). Trimming shortened V by 1 base and J by 9 bases, and 16 bases separated the two germline ends. Germline CDR1 SGHDN, CDR2 FVKESK. The CDR3 covers 15 residues.

The chain couples TRBV19 to TRBJ1-5; D gene uncertain. Germline V gene data show CDR1 as LNHDA and CDR2 as SQIVND (reference sequence). V was clipped by 7 bases and J by 5 bases, with 18 bases between them. CDR3 length: 15 amino acids. CDR3 nucleotides: TGTGCCAGTACAGTCGGCCTAGGCGGATATCAGCCCCAGCATTTT. Translated: CASTVGLGGYQPQHF.

V usage is TRBV15 and J usage is TRBJ2-1; D gene uncertain. The CDR3 runs 15 residues. V was shortened by 6 bases and J by 4 bases, with 16 bases between the two germline ends. Germline V lookup: CDR1 LNHNV, CDR2 YYDKDF (reference sequence). The CDR3 nucleotides are TGTGCCACCAGTTCCGGAGTGGCATTATACAATGAGCAGTTCTTC. This translates into CATSSGVALYNEQFF.

This sequence joins TRBV11-3 and TRBJ2-7; D is perhaps TRBD1 (5 bases). CDR1 and CDR2 from the germline V gene are SGHNT and YENEEA. The CDR3 consists of 14 residues. Deletions cut 0 bases from V and 4 bases from J, with 10 bases between. Written as DNA, the CDR3 is TGTGCCAGCAGCTTAGATGGTCCAGGGTACGAGCAGTACTTC. It yields the protein CASSLDGPGYEQYF.

The chain joins TRBV7-9 to TRBJ1-4; unclear D gene. The V gene lost 1 base and the J gene lost 0 bases, with 3 bases spanning the gap. This CDR3 spans 14 amino acids. The germline gives CDR1 SEHNR, CDR2 FQNEAQ (reference sequence). CDR3: CASSLGSTNEKLFF. Here the CDR3 DNA reads TGTGCCAGCAGCTTAGGATCAACTAATGAAAAACTGTTTTTT.

The chain combines TRBV29-1 with TRBJ1-1; D is unclear. V was shortened by 4 bases and J by 1 base, with 7 bases between the two germline ends. CDR1 and CDR2 from the germline V gene are SQVTM and ANQGSEA. The CDR3 has 12 residues. This CDR3 reads CSVAYRNTEAFF. CDR3 nucleotide sequence: TGCAGCGTTGCGTACAGGAACACTGAAGCTTTCTTT.

This chain links TRBV4-3 with TRBJ1-2; D unresolved. The CDR3 is 15 residues long. The V end was cut by 0 bases, the J end by 8 bases, with 16 bases between. In germline, CDR1 is LGHNA, CDR2 YSLEER. The CDR3 sequence: CASSQDMGDLGGYTF. CDR3 nucleotides: TGCGCCAGCAGCCAAGATATGGGTGACTTGGGCGGCTACACCTTC.

The V and J genes are TRBV6-1 and TRBJ1-2, with D hard to call. Germline V lookup: CDR1 MNHNS, CDR2 SASEGT. V was trimmed by 1 base and J by 2 bases, leaving 8 bases between them. This CDR3 contains 14 residues. DNA of the CDR3: TGTGCCAGCAGTGAAGTCGCAGGCAACTATGGCTACACCTTC. Protein product: CASSEVAGNYGYTF.

This chain links TRBV7-2 with TRBJ1-2, with a tentative D call TRBD1 (6 bases). Germline values: CDR1 SGHTA, CDR2 FQGNSA. Trimming took 2 bases from V and 2 from J, leaving 6 bases between them. The CDR3 loop spans 13 amino acids. The CDR3 here is CASSLQGNYGYTF. CDR3 DNA: TGTGCCAGCAGCTTACAGGGGAACTATGGCTACACCTTC.

This chain links TRBV21-1 with TRBJ2-4; the DNA was not used to check the table's D call, TRBD1. TRBV21-1 is tagged as a pseudogene. This CDR3 region has 13 residues. In nucleotides, the CDR3 is TGTGCCAGCAGCAAATCAGGGGCCAACATTCAGTACTTC. Translated, it gives CASSKSGANIQYF.

This clone was counted a single time. The chain is built from TRBV15 and TRBJ2-1; maybe TRBD2 (5 bases). Trimming took off 6 bases at V and 5 bases at J, with 17 bases between the two ends. CDR3 length equals 15 residues. Germline CDR1 is LNHNV and CDR2 is YYDKDF (reference sequence). The CDR3: CATSLAGGPNNEQFF. The CDR3 nucleotides read TGTGCCACCAGTTTGGCGGGTGGGCCAAACAATGAGCAGTTCTTC.

This rearrangement joins TRBV12-5 to TRBJ2-2; D is possibly TRBD1 (5 bases). The CDR3 covers 14 residues. CDR1 and CDR2 from the germline V gene are LGHNT and FRNRAP. V lost 7 bases, J lost 2 bases, and 11 bases lay in between. The chain's CDR3 is CASARDRNTGELFF. The CDR3 DNA sequence: TGTGCTAGTGCACGAGACAGAAACACCGGGGAGCTGTTTTTT.

The chain uses TRBV10-3 and TRBJ2-7; 9 positions agree with TRBD2. This CDR3 comprises 15 residues. From germline, CDR1 is ENHRY and CDR2 SYGVKD. The J segment lost 0 bases and the V segment lost 5 bases, leaving 5 bases of the junction unmatched. The CDR3 coding sequence is TGTGCCATCAGTCGGAGCGGGAGGACCTCCTACGAGCAGTACTTC. It yields the protein CAISRSGRTSYEQYF.

The gene calls are TRBV4-1 and TRBJ1-2; D call uncertain. There are 13 residues in the CDR3. Deletions cut 1 base from V and 4 bases from J, with 7 bases between. The germline V gene encodes CDR1 MGHRA and CDR2 YSYEKL. The CDR3 region is CASSQAQSYGYTF. CDR3 DNA sequence: TGCGCCAGCAGCCAAGCGCAGAGCTATGGCTACACCTTC.

This chain links TRBV7-2 with TRBJ2-3; the match to TRBD2 covers 7 bases. The germline gives CDR1 SGHTA, CDR2 FQGNSA. J was trimmed by 1 base and V by 5 bases; bases with no gene match: 3. The CDR3 is made up of 14 amino acids. The CDR3 nucleotides read TGTGCCAGCAGCCTAACTAGCGGCACAGATACGCAGTATTTT. Translation: CASSLTSGTDTQYF.

The chain has TRBV6-6 and TRBJ1-5, with no clear D. Between the trimmed V and J ends, which lost 1 base and 3 bases, there was a span of 13 bases. The germline V gene encodes CDR1 MNHNY and CDR2 SVGAGI (reference sequence). This CDR3 comprises 16 residues. The CDR3, as DNA: TGTGCCAGCAGTTACTTGCCCCGGGAGTTCAATCAGCCCCAGCATTTT. Translation: CASSYLPREFNQPQHF.

The chain uses TRBV18 and TRBJ2-1; 10 positions match TRBD2. Trimming took 0 bases from V and 4 from J; bases not matched to a gene: 9. CDR1 is KGHSH and CDR2 is LQKENI in the germline V gene. The CDR3 is 18 amino acids. Here the CDR3 reads CASSPPGIAGGTYNEQFF. The DNA of the CDR3 is TGTGCCAGCTCACCACCGGGTATAGCGGGAGGCACTTACAATGAGCAGTTCTTC.

The chain recombines TRBV10-3 with TRBJ1-5; D unresolved. The length of the CDR3 is 13 residues. V lost 7 bases to trimming and J lost 0 bases, with 7 bases between them. Germline V gene lookup returns CDR1 ENHRY and CDR2 SYGVKD. CDR3 amino acids: CAIKPNSNQPQHF. The DNA for the CDR3 is TGTGCCATCAAACCTAATAGCAATCAGCCCCAGCATTTT.

The CDR3, as DNA: TGTGCCAGTAGTATTCCCGACGTTTTAGATACGCAGTATTTT. Its protein is CASSIPDVLDTQYF. The chain joins TRBV19 to TRBJ2-3; D not certain. The V and J ends lost 3 bases and 5 bases respectively, with 12 bases between them. The germline gives CDR1 LNHDA, CDR2 SQIVND (reference sequence). CDR3 length: 14 amino acids.

This chain uses TRBV5-4 with TRBJ2-2; TRBD1 or TRBD2 may be the D gene (5 bases each). CDR3 length: 13 amino acids. With 0 bases removed from V and 5 bases from J, the gap between germline ends came to 5 bases. Looked up from germline, CDR1 is SGHNT and CDR2 is YYREEE (reference sequence). CDR3 in DNA: TGTGCCAGCAGCTTGGGGGGGACCGGGGAGCTGTTTTTT. This sequence encodes CASSLGGTGELFF.

The V and J genes are TRBV7-6 and TRBJ1-2; 8 positions match TRBD1. Germline V gene sequence: CDR1 SGHVS, CDR2 FNYEAQ. V shed 4 bases, J shed 3 bases, and the junction held 4 bases outside the gene matches. The CDR3 consists of 14 residues. Here the CDR3 reads CASSSGQGHYGYTF. CDR3 sequence (DNA): TGTGCCAGCAGCTCTGGACAGGGACACTATGGCTACACCTTC.